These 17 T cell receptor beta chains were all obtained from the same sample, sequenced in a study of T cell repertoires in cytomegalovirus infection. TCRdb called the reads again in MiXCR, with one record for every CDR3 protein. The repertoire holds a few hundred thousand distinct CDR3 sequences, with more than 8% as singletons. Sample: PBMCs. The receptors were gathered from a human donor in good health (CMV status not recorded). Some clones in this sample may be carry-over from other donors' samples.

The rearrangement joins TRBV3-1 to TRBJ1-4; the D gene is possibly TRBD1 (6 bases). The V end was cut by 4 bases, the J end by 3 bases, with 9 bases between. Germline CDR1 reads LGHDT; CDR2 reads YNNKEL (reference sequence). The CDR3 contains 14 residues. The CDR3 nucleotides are TGTGCCAGCAGCCGTTGGACAGCTAATGAAAAACTGTTTTTT. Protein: CASSRWTANEKLFF.

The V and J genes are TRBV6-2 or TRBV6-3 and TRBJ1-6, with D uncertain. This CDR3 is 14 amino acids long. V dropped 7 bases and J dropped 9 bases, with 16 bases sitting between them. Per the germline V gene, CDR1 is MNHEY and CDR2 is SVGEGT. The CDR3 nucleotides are TGTGCCAGCAAGACGGGTTTTTGGGGTTCACCCCTCCACTTT. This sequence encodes CASKTGFWGSPLHF.

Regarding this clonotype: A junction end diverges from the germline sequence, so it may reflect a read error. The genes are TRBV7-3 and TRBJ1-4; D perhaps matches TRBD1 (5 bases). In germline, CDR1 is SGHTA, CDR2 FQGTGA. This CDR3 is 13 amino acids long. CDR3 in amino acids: CATSLGAVEKLFF. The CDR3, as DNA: TGTGCCACCAGCTTAGGGGCAGTTGAAAAACTGTTTTTT.

In DNA, the CDR3 is TGTGCCAGCAGCTTAGCGAGGCAGTGGGGAGGGGGGAATAATTCACCCCTCCACTTT. Protein product: CASSLARQWGGGNNSPLHF. The chain joins TRBV7-8 to TRBJ1-6, with a weak D call TRBD1 (6 bases). Trimming cost V 0 bases and J 5 bases, with 20 bases left between them. Germline V gives CDR1 SGHVS, CDR2 FQNEAQ. This CDR3 is built from 19 residues.

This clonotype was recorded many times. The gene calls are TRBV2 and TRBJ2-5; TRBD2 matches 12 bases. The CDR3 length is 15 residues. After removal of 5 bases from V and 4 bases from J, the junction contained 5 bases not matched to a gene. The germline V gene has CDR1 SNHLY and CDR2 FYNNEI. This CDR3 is CASSPTSGSLETQYF. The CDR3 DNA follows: TGTGCCAGCAGTCCGACTAGCGGGAGCCTAGAGACCCAGTACTTC.

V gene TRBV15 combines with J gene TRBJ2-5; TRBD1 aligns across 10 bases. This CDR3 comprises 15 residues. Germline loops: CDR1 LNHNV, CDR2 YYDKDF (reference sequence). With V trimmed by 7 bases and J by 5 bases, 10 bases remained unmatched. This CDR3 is CATTLDRGLRETQYF. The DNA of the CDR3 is TGTGCCACCACCCTAGACAGGGGGCTTCGGGAGACCCAGTACTTC.

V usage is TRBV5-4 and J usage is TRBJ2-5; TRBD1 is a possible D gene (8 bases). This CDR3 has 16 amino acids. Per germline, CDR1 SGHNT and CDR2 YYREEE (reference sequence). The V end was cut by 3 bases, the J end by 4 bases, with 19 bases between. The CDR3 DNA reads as TGTGCCAGCAGCTGGGGGGGGCAGGGGGCAGGAGAGACCCAGTACTTC. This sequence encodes CASSWGGQGAGETQYF.

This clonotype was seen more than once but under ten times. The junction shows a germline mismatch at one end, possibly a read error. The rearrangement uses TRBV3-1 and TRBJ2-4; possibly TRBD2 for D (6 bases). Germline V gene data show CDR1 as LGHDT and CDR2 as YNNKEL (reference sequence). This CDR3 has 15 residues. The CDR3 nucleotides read TGTGCCAGCACCCAAATCTCGGGGGAAAAAAACATTCAGTACTTC. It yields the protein CASTQISGEKNIQYF.

The CDR3: CASSSFEGHYYEQYF. In DNA, the CDR3 is TGTGCCAGCAGTTCGTTCGAGGGGCACTACTACGAGCAGTACTTC. The V and J genes are TRBV27 and TRBJ2-7; D assignment may be TRBD1 or TRBD2 (5 bases each). The CDR3 covers 15 residues. V gave up 4 bases and J gave up 3 bases, with 16 bases separating them. Germline V gene sequence: CDR1 MNHEY, CDR2 SMNVEV (reference sequence).

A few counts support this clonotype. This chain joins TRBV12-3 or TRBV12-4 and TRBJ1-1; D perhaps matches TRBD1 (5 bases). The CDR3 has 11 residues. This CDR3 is CVVGGATEAFF. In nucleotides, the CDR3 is TGTGTTGTAGGCGGGGCCACTGAAGCTTTCTTT.

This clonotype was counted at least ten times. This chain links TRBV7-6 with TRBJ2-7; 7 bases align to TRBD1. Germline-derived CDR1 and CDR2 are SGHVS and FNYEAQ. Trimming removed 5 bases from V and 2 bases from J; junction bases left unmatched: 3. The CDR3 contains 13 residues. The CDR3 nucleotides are TGTGCCAGCAGCCGACAGGGCCCCTACGAGCAGTACTTC. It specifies CASSRQGPYEQYF.

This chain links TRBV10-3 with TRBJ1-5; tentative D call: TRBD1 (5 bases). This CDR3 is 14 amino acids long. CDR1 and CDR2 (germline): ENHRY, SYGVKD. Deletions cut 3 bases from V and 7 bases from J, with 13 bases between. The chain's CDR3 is CAISEGRGGQPQHF. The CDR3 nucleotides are TGTGCCATCAGTGAAGGGAGGGGCGGACAGCCCCAGCATTTT.

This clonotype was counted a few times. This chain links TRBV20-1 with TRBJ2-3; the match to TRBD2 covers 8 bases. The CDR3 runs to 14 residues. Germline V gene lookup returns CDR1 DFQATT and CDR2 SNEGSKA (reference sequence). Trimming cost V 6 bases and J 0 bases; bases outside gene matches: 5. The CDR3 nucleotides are TGCAGTGCCGCGCGGGGGGCGAGCACAGATACGCAGTATTTT. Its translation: CSAARGASTDTQYF.

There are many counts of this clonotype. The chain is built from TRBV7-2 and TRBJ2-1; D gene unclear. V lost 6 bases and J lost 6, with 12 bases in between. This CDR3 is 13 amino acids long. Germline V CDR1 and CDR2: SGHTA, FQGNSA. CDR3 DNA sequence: TGTGCCAGCAGGGCCCAAACGGGCAATGAGCAGTTCTTC. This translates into CASRAQTGNEQFF.

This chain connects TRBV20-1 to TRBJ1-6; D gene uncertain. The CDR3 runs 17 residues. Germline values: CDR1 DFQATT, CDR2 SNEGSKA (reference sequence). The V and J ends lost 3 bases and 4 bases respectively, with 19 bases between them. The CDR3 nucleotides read TGCAGTGCTAGGAATGGCAGAATCCCTTTTTATAATTCACCCCTCCACTTT. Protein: CSARNGRIPFYNSPLHF.

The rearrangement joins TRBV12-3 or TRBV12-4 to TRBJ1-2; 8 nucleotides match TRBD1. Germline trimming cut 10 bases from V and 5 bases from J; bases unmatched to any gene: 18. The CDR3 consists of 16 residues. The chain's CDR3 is CAIITTGVPDRYGYTF. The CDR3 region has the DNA TGTGCCATCATCACGACAGGGGTCCCAGACAGATATGGCTACACCTTC.

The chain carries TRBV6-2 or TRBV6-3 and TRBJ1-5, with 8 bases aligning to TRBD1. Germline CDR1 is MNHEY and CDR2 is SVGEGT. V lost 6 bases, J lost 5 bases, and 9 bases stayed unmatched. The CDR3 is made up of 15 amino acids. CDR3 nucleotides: TGTGCCAGCAGGCGACAGGGGCAGGGAGATCAGCCCCAGCATTTT. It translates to CASRRQGQGDQPQHF.